This entry lists 3 T cell receptor beta chains sequenced from one sample in a study of response to subunit inactivated influenza vaccine. TCRdb reprocessed the RT-PCR reads via MiXCR and lists one record per CDR3 protein. The sample shows 650,000 to 850,000 distinct CDR3 sequences, around 14% of them seen only once. The source material was PBMCs from blood, sampled 14 to 15 days before vaccination. The receptors were sampled from a man over 45 who received an inactivated influenza vaccine.

This clonotype was seen just once. The chain is built from TRBV29-1 and TRBJ2-7; D may match TRBD1 or TRBD2 (7 bases each). There are 13 residues in the CDR3. V shed 5 bases and J shed 1 base, with 12 bases lying between them. Germline assignment: CDR1 SQVTM and CDR2 ANQGSEA. The CDR3 region has the DNA TGCAGCGTTCCAGGGGGGGCGTCCTACGAGCAGTACTTC. This codes for CSVPGGASYEQYF.

This chain uses TRBV27 with TRBJ2-7; no firm D call. Per the germline V gene, CDR1 is MNHEY and CDR2 is SMNVEV (reference sequence). The CDR3 contains 16 residues. Trimming removed 0 bases from V and 2 bases from J, with 14 bases in between. The DNA of the CDR3 is TGTGCCAGCAGTTTATCCGAGAGAAACTTACCCTACGAGCAGTACTTC. Translating it yields CASSLSERNLPYEQYF.

This clonotype was seen more than once but under ten times. Here the CDR3 reads CSVARDSNYGYTF. CDR3 bases: TGCAGCGTTGCGAGGGACTCTAACTATGGCTACACCTTC. The gene calls are TRBV29-1 and TRBJ1-2, with TRBD1 as a possible D gene (5 bases). Deletions cut 4 bases from V and 0 bases from J, with 9 bases between. The V gene's germline CDR1 is SQVTM and CDR2 ANQGSEA. This CDR3 is built from 13 residues.